The clone carrying this TCR beta chain was seen once. The sample is drawn from a study of blood T cell repertoires in COVID-19. At the level of the study: Samples taken during acute and convalescent COVID-19 were collected in the United States, Italy and Spain.

Enrolled during active infection, Seattle patients were then followed longitudinally. Original methodology: How many nucleated cells were present was estimated from reference gene primer amplification. Libraries were prepared by immunoSEQ multiplex PCR; TCRdb keeps only in-frame clonotypes and omits some of them. V, J and clone size reflect that table, while D and trimming were determined from the DNA. The profile shows approximately 250,000 clones, about 82% of them singletons. The CDR3 covers 11 residues. Trimming pared 6 bases from V and 8 bases from J, leaving 7 bases between. The origin of this receptor is an elderly woman with COVID-19, enrolled during active disease. Sequencing input: peripheral blood. The chain uses TRBV12-3 or TRBV12-4 and TRBJ2-2; D not certain. DNA of the CDR3: TGTGCCAGCAGCCTCAGAGGGGAGCTGTTTTTT. This gives the protein CASSLRGELFF.